Given below is one T cell receptor (beta chain) in context. Antigen: not known. This specimen comes from a study of shared clonotypes between healthy human individuals. Background on the study: Every donor yielded three CD4 naive, three CD4 memory, two CD8 naive and one CD8 memory plate.

The germline V and J ends were trimmed by 3 bases and 2 bases, with 17 bases remaining between them. The V gene's germline CDR1 is MNHNS and CDR2 SASEGT. The CDR3 is made up of 16 amino acids. In replicate PCRs of sorted subsets, roughly 210 ng DNA, tens of thousands of T cell genomes, was used. Data came from immunoSEQ multiplex PCR; TCRdb stores just in-frame clones and leaves some out. Altogether 1,500,000 or so clones are present, about 98.5% being singletons, with the ten largest covering approximately 0.4%. Findings and limits, study-wide: Sharing across several donors was seen in 4.5% to 5.5% of naive CD4 clonotypes. Relative to memory subsets, naive subsets generally showed larger estimated richness.

This chain uses TRBV6-1 with TRBJ2-7; perhaps TRBD2 as D (6 bases). The sequence was collected from a man aged 25-40 years in good health. Specimen: naive CD4+ T cells sorted from blood. Subset of the sample: CD45RA+ positively selected. The CDR3 protein is CASSDGLPTKTYEQYF. CDR3 DNA sequence: TGTGCCAGCAGTGACGGACTACCGACAAAAACCTACGAGCAGTACTTC.